The clone carrying this T cell receptor (beta chain) was counted a single time. Produced via immunoSEQ multiplex PCR; TCRdb's table is partial and in-frame only. The data contain tens of thousands of clones, approximately 88% of them singletons. The sample belongs to a study of OX40 agonist ivuxolimab in advanced cancers. Germline CDR1 MNHNY, CDR2 SVGAGI (reference sequence). V lost 7 bases and J 2 bases, leaving 16 bases between the germline ends. CDR3 length equals 15 residues. This receptor was taken from an adult with an advanced solid tumor such as melanoma, head and neck, liver or kidney cancer. The sample was CD4+ or CD8+ T cells sorted from blood, taken in a trial of the OX40 agonist ivuxolimab. The gene calls are TRBV6-6 and TRBJ2-3, with D perhaps matching TRBD1 (5 bases). The CDR3 protein is CASTMGLDDTDTQYF. CDR3 DNA sequence: TGTGCCAGCACCATGGGGCTAGACGACACAGATACGCAGTATTTT.